This TCR beta chain was recovered during a study of blood T cell repertoires in COVID-19 (TCRdb year 2020). Study-level background: The collaborator samples originated in the United States, Italy and Spain and spanned the acute and convalescent phases of COVID-19. The material from the prospective study consisted of cDNA or gDNA derived from T cells, B-cell-depleted T cells, or PBMCs. Deeply sampled blood TCRbeta repertoires from subjects exposed to, actively infected with, or recovered from COVID-19 were included in the dataset. The repertoires were released in a freely available public database intended as a resource for research on the immune response to SARS-CoV-2. The samples were drawn from the first 160 participants of the ongoing ImmuneRACE study and from 1,254 subjects provided by 6 global collaborators. A de-identified subject ID, COVID-19 status, age in years and sex were almost always included in the sample metadata. Where HLA class I and class II types were available, the types were taken from metadata supplied by the sample provider, not from assay-based typing.

One collaborating source in Seattle enrolled patients while the patients were actively infected and followed the patients over time throughout the course of disease. Whole blood was collected in K2EDTA tubes by collaborating institutions according to the institutions' own protocols. For TCRbeta analysis, collaborators shipped samples in one of three forms: frozen whole blood, isolated PBMCs, or DNA extracted from either of those sample types. Study-level results and caveats: The quantity of clinical and demographic metadata differed by source and by participant and was supplied without curation.

Only one count was recorded for this clone. Its specific antigen is unknown. Base qualities are not at hand, and no much larger clone is one base apart. TCRbeta CDR3 regions were amplified from genomic DNA using the immunoSEQ Assay, a bias-controlled multiplex PCR. The source study handled its data this way. The number of nucleated cells in each sample was estimated from the amplification of reference gene primers within the assay. Sequence reads were collapsed and filtered to measure the absolute abundance of every unique TCRbeta CDR3 rearrangement. For each sample, productive Simpson clonality was calculated as the square root of Simpson's diversity index across productive rearrangements. Entries here come from immuneACCESS through TCRdb and include only in-frame sequences with V and J called. Some clones fail to appear in such tables; in the studies checked, an unresolved V gene covers under half of the shortfall, and the cause of the remainder is unknown. The V and J calls and clone size are taken from that table; D and trimming were inferred from the DNA. This sample gives approximately 300,000 clones in total; approximately 91% of them show up just once. The leading ten clones occupy approximately 11% of the sample.

The CDR3 spans 15 residues, from the cysteine through the phenylalanine. The only DNA kept is the CDR3, 45 bases in frame from the first base. Looking up the germline V gene yields CDR1 SGHAT and CDR2 FQNNGV. V lost 1 base and J lost 3 bases; the stretch between them is 12 bases long. The TCR comes from a woman aged 25 to 39 with COVID-19, enrolled during active disease. The chain links TRBV11-2 with TRBJ1-1, and possibly TRBD1, on 5 matching bases. The specimen sequenced was peripheral blood. The nucleotide sequence reads TGTGCCAGCAGCTTAGTATACAGGTCGGACACTGAAGCTTTCTTT. Protein translation: CASSLVYRSDTEAFF.